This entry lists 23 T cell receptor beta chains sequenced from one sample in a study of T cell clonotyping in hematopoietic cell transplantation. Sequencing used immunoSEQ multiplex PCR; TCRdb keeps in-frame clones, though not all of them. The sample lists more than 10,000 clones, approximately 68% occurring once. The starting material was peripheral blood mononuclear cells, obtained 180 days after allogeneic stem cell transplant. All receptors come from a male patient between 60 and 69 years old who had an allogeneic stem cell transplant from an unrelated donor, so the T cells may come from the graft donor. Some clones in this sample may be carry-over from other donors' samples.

The CDR3 sequence: CAWIGGNNYGYTF. CDR3 sequence (DNA): TGTGCCTGGATAGGGGGGAACAACTATGGCTACACCTTC. The J gene is TRBJ1-2, the V gene TRBV30, with D possibly TRBD1 on 6 matching bases. Germline V gene lookup returns CDR1 GTSNPN and CDR2 SVGIG (reference sequence). Trimming removed 4 bases from V and 2 bases from J, with 11 bases in between. The CDR3 contains 13 residues.

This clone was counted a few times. DNA for the CDR3: TGTGCCAGCAGTTTAGATAGCAATCAGCCCCAGCATTTT. Translation gives CASSLDSNQPQHF. J is TRBJ1-5 and V is TRBV27; no clear D gene. Germline lookup yields CDR1 MNHEY and CDR2 SMNVEV (reference sequence). The CDR3 runs 13 residues. Trimming took off 2 bases at V and 0 bases at J, with 2 bases between the two ends.

The CDR3 DNA sequence: TGTGCCAGCAGTTTTGCGCCTCAGACTGAAGCTTTCTTT. It yields the protein CASSFAPQTEAFF. The J gene is TRBJ1-1, the V gene TRBV27, with D hard to call. CDR1 and CDR2 (germline): MNHEY, SMNVEV (reference sequence). V dropped 3 bases and J dropped 5 bases, with 10 bases sitting between them. The CDR3 covers 13 residues.

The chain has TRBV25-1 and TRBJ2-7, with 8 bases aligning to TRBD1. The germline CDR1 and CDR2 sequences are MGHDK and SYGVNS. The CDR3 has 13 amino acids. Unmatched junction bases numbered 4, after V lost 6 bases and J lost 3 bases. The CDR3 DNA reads TGTGCCAGCAGGGACAGGGATGACTACGAGCAGTACTTC. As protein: CASRDRDDYEQYF.

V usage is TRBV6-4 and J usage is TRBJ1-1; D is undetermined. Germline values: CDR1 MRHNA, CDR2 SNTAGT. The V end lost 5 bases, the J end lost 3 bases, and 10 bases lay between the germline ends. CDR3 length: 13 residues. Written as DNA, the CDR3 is TGTGCCAGCAGTTCGGATGGGGACACTGAAGCTTTCTTT. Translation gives CASSSDGDTEAFF.

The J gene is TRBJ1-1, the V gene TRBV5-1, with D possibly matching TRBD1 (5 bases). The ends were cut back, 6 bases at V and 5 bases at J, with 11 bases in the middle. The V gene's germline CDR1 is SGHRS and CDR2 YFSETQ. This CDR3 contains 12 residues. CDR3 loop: CASKSGATEAFF. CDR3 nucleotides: TGCGCCAGCAAATCTGGGGCTACTGAAGCTTTCTTT. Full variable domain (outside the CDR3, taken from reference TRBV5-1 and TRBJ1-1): KAGVTQTPRYLIKTRGQQVTLSCSPISGHRSVSWYQQTPGQGLQFLFEYFSETQRNKGNFPGRFSGRQFSNSRSEMNVSTLELGDSALYLCASKSGATEAFFGQGTRLTVV.

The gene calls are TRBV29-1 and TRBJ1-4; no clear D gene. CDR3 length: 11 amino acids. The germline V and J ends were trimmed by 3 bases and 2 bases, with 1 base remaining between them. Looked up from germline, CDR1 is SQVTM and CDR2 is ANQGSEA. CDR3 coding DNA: TGCAGCGTTGAGACTAATGAAAAACTGTTTTTT. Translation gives CSVETNEKLFF.

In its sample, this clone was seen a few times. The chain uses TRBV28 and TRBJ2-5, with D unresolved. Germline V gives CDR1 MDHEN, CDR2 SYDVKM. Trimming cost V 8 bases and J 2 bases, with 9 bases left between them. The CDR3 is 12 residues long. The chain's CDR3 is CASGSSQETQYF. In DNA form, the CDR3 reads TGTGCCAGCGGTAGTTCACAAGAGACCCAGTACTTC.

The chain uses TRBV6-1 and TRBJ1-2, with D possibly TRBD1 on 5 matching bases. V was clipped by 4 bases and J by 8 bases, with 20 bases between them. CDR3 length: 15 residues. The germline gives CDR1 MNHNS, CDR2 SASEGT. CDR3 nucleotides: TGTGCCAGCAGTGGAGCCGGGACGGAGATGGGCGGCTACACCTTC. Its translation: CASSGAGTEMGGYTF.

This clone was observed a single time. The CDR3 loop is CAWSKPGVDGYTF. The CDR3, as DNA: TGTGCCTGGAGTAAACCAGGAGTGGATGGCTACACCTTC. J is TRBJ1-2 and V is TRBV30, with D unclear. Between the trimmed V and J ends, which lost 2 bases and 6 bases, there was a span of 13 bases. This CDR3 is 13 amino acids long. Germline V gene lookup returns CDR1 GTSNPN and CDR2 SVGIG (reference sequence).

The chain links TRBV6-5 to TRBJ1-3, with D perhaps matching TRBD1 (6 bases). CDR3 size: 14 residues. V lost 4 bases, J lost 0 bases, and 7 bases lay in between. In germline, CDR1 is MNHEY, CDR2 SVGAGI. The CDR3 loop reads CASSWTVSGNTIYF. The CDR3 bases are TGTGCCAGCAGTTGGACAGTCTCTGGAAACACCATATATTTT.

The CDR3 region is CASRSQRGDGNTIYF. The CDR3 nucleotides are TGTGCCAGCAGATCGCAAAGGGGGGATGGAAACACCATATATTTT. The genes are TRBV6-5 and TRBJ1-3; a possible D gene is TRBD1 (6 bases). Germline CDR1 is MNHEY and CDR2 is SVGAGI. This CDR3 is 15 amino acids long. The germline V and J ends were trimmed by 6 bases and 3 bases, with 15 bases remaining between them.

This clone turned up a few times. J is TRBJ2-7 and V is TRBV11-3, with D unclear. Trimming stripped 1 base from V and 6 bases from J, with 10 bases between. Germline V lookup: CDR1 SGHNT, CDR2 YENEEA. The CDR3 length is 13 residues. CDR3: CASSLVWRSEQYF. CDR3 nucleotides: TGTGCCAGCAGCTTAGTGTGGAGAAGCGAGCAGTACTTC.

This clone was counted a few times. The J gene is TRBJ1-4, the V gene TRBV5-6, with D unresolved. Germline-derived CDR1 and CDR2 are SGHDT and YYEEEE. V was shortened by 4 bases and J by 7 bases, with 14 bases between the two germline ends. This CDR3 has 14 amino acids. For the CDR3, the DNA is TGTGCCAGCAGCCCGACGGGATTAGGTGAAAAACTGTTTTTT. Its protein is CASSPTGLGEKLFF.

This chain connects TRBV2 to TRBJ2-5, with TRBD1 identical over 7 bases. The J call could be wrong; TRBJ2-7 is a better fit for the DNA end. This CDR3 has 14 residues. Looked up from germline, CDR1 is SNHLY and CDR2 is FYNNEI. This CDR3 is CAGSHDRATYEQYF. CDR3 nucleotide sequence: TGTGCCGGCTCCCACGACAGGGCAACCTACGAGCAGTACTTC.

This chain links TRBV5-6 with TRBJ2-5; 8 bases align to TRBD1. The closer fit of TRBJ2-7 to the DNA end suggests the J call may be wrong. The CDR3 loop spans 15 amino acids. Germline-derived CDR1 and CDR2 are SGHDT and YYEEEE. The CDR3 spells CASSLQVTGVDEQYF. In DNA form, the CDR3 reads TGTGCCAGCAGCTTGCAGGTGACAGGGGTGGACGAGCAGTACTTC.

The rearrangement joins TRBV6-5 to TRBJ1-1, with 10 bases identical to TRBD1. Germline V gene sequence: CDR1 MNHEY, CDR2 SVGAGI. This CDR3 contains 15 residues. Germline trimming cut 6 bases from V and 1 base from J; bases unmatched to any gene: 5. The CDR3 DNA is TGTGCCAGCAGCGGGACAGGGGCCCCGAACACTGAAGCTTTCTTT. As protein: CASSGTGAPNTEAFF.

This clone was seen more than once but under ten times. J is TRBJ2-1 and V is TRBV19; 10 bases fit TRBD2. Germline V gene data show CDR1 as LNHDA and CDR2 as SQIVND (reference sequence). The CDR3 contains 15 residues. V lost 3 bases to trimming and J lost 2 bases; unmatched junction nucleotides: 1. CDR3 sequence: CASSITSGAYNEQFF. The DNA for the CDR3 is TGTGCCAGTAGTATTACTAGCGGGGCCTACAATGAGCAGTTCTTC.

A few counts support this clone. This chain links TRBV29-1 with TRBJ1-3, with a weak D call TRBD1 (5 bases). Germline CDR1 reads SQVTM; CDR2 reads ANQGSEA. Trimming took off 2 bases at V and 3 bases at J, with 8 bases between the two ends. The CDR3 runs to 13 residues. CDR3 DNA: TGCAGCGTTGAAAGGGGTGATGGAAACACCATATATTTT. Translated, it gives CSVERGDGNTIYF.

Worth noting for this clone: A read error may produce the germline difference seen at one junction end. CDR3 bases: TGTGCTAGCAGCTTAGAGGGTGGGAGCACCGGGGAGCTGTTTTTT. Residues: CASSLEGGSTGELFF. V is TRBV7-7 and J is TRBJ2-2; the D gene is possibly TRBD2 (5 bases). Germline V gene lookup returns CDR1 SSHAT and CDR2 FNYEAQ (reference sequence). CDR3 length: 15 residues.

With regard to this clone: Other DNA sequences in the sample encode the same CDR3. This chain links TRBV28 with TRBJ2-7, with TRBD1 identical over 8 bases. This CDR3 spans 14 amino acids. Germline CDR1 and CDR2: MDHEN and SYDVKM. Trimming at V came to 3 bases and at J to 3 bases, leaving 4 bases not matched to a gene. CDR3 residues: CASSFPGTGYEQYF. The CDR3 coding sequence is TGTGCCAGCAGTTTTCCTGGGACAGGCTACGAGCAGTACTTC.

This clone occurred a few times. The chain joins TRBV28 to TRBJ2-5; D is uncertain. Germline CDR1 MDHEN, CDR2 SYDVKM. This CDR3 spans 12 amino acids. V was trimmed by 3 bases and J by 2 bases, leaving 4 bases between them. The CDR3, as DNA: TGTGCCAGCAGTTTGGAGCAAGAGACCCAGTACTTC. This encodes CASSLEQETQYF.

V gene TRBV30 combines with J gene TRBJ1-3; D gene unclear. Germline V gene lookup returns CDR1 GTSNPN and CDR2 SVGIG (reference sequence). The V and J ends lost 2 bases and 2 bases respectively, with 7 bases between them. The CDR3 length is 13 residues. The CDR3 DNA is TGTGCCTGGAGTATGGCTACTGGAAACACCATATATTTT. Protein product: CAWSMATGNTIYF. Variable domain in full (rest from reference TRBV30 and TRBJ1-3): SQTIHQWPATLVQPVGSPLSLECTVEGTSNPNLYWYRQAAGRGLQLLFYSVGIGQISSEVPQNLSASRPQDRQFILSSKKLLLSDSGFYLCAWSMATGNTIYFGEGSWLTVV.